The rows below give T cell receptor beta chains drawn from one sample of a study of CD8+ T cells in alopecia areata. The data were produced by immunoSEQ multiplex PCR, yet TCRdb's version contains in-frame clones alone and is incomplete. Counted here are 120,000 or so clones, 58% occurring once; the ten biggest clones make up 25% to 30%. The input for sequencing was CD8+ T cells sorted from blood, taken at week 4, from a patient treated with tofacitinib. Receptors originate from a human donor with alopecia areata. CDR3s include the opening cysteine and the closing phenylalanine or tryptophan. A D gene is named only where the DNA matches it firmly. Not every row has a clone size; where given, it reads once, few, many or a size class.

V	J	length	size	D	CDR3	DNA
TRBV11-2	TRBJ1-1	14	-	-	CASSLDGGNTEAFF	TGTGCCAGCAGCTTAGATGGGGGGAACACTGAAGCTTTCTTT
TRBV18	TRBJ2-2	17	few	-	CASSPPFGTPEAGELFF	TGTGCCAGCTCACCACCTTTCGGGACACCCGAGGCCGGGGAGCTGTTTTTT
TRBV7-6	TRBJ2-1	16	-	TRBD2	CASSSSLSGGADEQFF	TGTGCCAGCAGCTCCTCTTTAAGCGGGGGGGCCGATGAGCAGTTCTTC
TRBV15	TRBJ2-5	13	-	-	CATSARGWETQYF	TGTGCCACCAGCGCGCGGGGATGGGAGACCCAGTACTTC
TRBV9	TRBJ1-5	14	once	TRBD1	CASRYQGAAQPQHF	TGTGCCAGCAGATACCAGGGGGCTGCTCAGCCCCAGCATTTT
TRBV27	TRBJ2-5	16	once	-	CASSPGWGTEQETQYF	TGTGCCAGCAGTCCTGGGTGGGGGACGGAGCAAGAGACCCAGTACTTC
TRBV9	TRBJ1-5	15	-	-	CASSVGVGANQPQHF	TGTGCCAGCAGCGTAGGGGTAGGTGCGAATCAGCCCCAGCATTTT
TRBV30	TRBJ1-1	12	-	-	CAWLTGNTEAFF	TGTGCCTGGCTAACAGGGAACACTGAAGCTTTCTTT
TRBV19	TRBJ2-3	13	once	-	CASSPGRGDTQYF	TGTGCCAGTAGCCCTGGGCGTGGTGATACGCAGTATTTT
TRBV5-4	TRBJ2-7	15	-	TRBD2	CASSLGAGVAYEQYF	TGTGCCAGCAGCTTGGGAGCGGGGGTCGCCTACGAGCAGTACTTC
TRBV5-6	TRBJ2-1	13	-	-	CASSLRQYNEQFF	TGTGCCAGCAGCTTGAGACAGTACAATGAGCAGTTCTTC
TRBV7-9	TRBJ2-1	12	-	-	CASSLGPRREFF	TGTGCCAGCAGCTTAGGCCCACGGCGAGAGTTCTTC
TRBV30	TRBJ1-6	17	-	-	CAWSVLEHGPFDSPLHF	TGTGCCTGGAGTGTACTTGAGCACGGGCCGTTTGATTCACCCCTCCACTTT
TRBV4-3	TRBJ2-7	15	-	TRBD1	CASSQGQGLSYEQYF	TGCGCCAGCAGCCAAGGACAGGGTTTATCCTACGAGCAGTACTTC
TRBV4-1	TRBJ2-7	14	-	-	CASSQMTGAYEQYF	TGCGCCAGCAGCCAAATGACGGGGGCCTACGAGCAGTACTTC
TRBV14	TRBJ1-1	13	-	-	CASSQALSTEAFF	TGTGCCAGCAGCCAAGCTCTCTCGACTGAAGCTTTCTTT
TRBV27	TRBJ2-3	12	-	TRBD1	CASSTGADTQYF	TGTGCCAGCTCAACAGGGGCAGATACGCAGTATTTT
TRBV29-1	TRBJ1-4	15	-	-	CSVEELGDPNEKLFF	TGCAGCGTTGAAGAGTTGGGGGACCCTAATGAAAAACTGTTTTTT
TRBV13	TRBJ1-1	12	-	-	CASSPGGVEAFF	TGTGCCAGCAGCCCCGGTGGGGTCGAAGCTTTCTTT
TRBV7-8	TRBJ2-7	14	-	-	CASSFRLDGYEQYF	TGTGCCAGCAGCTTTAGACTAGACGGCTACGAGCAGTACTTC
TRBV29-1	TRBJ1-3	14	-	TRBD1	CSERTGLSGNTIYF	TGCAGCGAGCGGACAGGGCTGTCTGGAAACACCATATATTTT
TRBV30	TRBJ1-2	15	-	-	CAWSNAASANYGYTF	TGTGCCTGGAGTAACGCGGCAAGCGCTAACTATGGCTACACCTTC
TRBV15	TRBJ2-3	15	-	-	CATQRTGASTDTQYF	TGTGCCACCCAACGAACGGGGGCTAGCACAGATACGCAGTATTTT
TRBV5-1	TRBJ1-5	13	-	-	CASSLEGLPPQHF	TGCGCCAGCAGCTTGGAGGGGCTACCGCCCCAGCATTTT
TRBV7-6	TRBJ1-6	15	-	-	CASSPGASGLSPLHF	TGTGCCAGCAGCCCCGGGGCGTCGGGGTTGTCACCCCTCCACTTT
TRBV29-1	TRBJ2-3	14	-	-	CSVVPRGGGDTQYF	TGCAGCGTTGTACCTCGGGGAGGGGGAGATACGCAGTATTTT
TRBV28	TRBJ1-1	13	-	-	CASSFQINTEAFF	TGTGCCAGCAGTTTCCAGATAAACACTGAAGCTTTCTTT
TRBV4-3	TRBJ1-1	14	-	TRBD1	CASSRGTGITEAFF	TGCGCCAGCAGCCGAGGGACAGGGATCACTGAAGCTTTCTTT
TRBV30	TRBJ1-1	11	-	-	CAWSRNTEAFF	TGTGCCTGGAGTCGGAACACTGAAGCTTTCTTT
TRBV29-1	TRBJ2-3	14	-	-	CSVGGPTNTDTQYF	TGCAGCGTTGGGGGTCCGACAAACACAGATACGCAGTATTTT
TRBV13	TRBJ2-7	12	few	-	CASSPRGGPSVF	TGTGCCAGCAGCCCGAGAGGGGGGCCCTCTGTCTTC
TRBV27	TRBJ2-7	14	few	-	CASSLSLGGVEQYF	TGTGCCAGCAGTTTATCGCTTGGGGGTGTAGAGCAGTACTTC
TRBV7-9	TRBJ1-5	14	-	-	CASSPTDRAQPQHF	TGTGCCAGCAGCCCTACTGATCGTGCTCAGCCCCAGCATTTT
TRBV27	TRBJ1-1	15	-	-	CASTPAADAGGEAFF	TGTGCCAGCACCCCCGCGGCGGACGCGGGGGGGGAAGCTTTCTTT
TRBV7-8	TRBJ2-5	16	-	-	CASSLYEDRDRTTQYF	TGTGCCAGCAGCTTATATGAAGACCGGGACCGGACGACCCAGTACTTC
TRBV5-1	TRBJ1-5	15	-	-	CASSLGHFSNQPQHF	TGCGCCAGCAGCTTGGGTCACTTTAGCAATCAGCCCCAGCATTTT
TRBV30	TRBJ2-2	17	-	-	CAWSFPDATRNTGELFF	TGTGCCTGGAGTTTCCCGGATGCGACGCGAAACACCGGGGAGCTGTTTTTT
TRBV29-1	TRBJ2-7	13	few	-	CSARGGDSYEQYF	TGCAGCGCGAGAGGCGGGGACTCCTACGAGCAGTACTTC
TRBV29-1	TRBJ1-2	12	-	-	CSVEEANYGYTF	TGCAGCGTTGAGGAAGCTAACTATGGCTACACCTTC
TRBV7-2	TRBJ1-1	11	few	-	CASSHNTEAFF	TGTGCCAGCAGCCACAACACTGAAGCTTTCTTT
TRBV13	TRBJ2-1	12	few	-	CASSLERDEQFF	TGTGCCAGCAGCTTGGAGCGGGATGAGCAGTTCTTC
TRBV7-9	TRBJ2-3	16	-	-	CASSSVGGRGTDTQYF	TGTGCCAGCAGCTCCGTTGGAGGGAGAGGCACAGATACGCAGTATTTT
TRBV30	TRBJ1-1	13	-	TRBD1	CAYDRVPNTEAFF	TGTGCCTACGACAGGGTTCCGAACACTGAAGCTTTCTTT
TRBV2	TRBJ2-3	12	-	-	CASKAETDTQYF	TGTGCCAGCAAGGCGGAAACAGATACGCAGTATTTT
TRBV5-4	TRBJ1-1	14	-	-	CASSSLEKNTEAFF	TGTGCCAGCAGCTCATTGGAGAAGAACACTGAAGCTTTCTTT
TRBV30	TRBJ2-1	14	-	-	CAWSWAGGSQMLFF	-
TRBV18	TRBJ1-1	17	-	TRBD1	CASSLLPGQPANTEAFF	TGTGCCAGCTCATTACTACCGGGACAGCCGGCGAACACTGAAGCTTTCTTT
TRBV6-1	TRBJ1-1	13	few	-	CASSNGENTEAFF	TGTGCCAGCAGTAATGGAGAGAACACTGAAGCTTTCTTT
TRBV27	TRBJ1-6	12	-	-	CASSLTGSPLHF	TGTGCCAGCAGTTTGACAGGTTCACCCCTCCACTTT
TRBV29-1	TRBJ2-7	13	-	-	CSVETRSSYEQYF	TGCAGCGTTGAAACCAGGAGCTCCTACGAGCAGTACTTC
TRBV27	TRBJ2-5	15	-	-	CASSTSTGVASTQYF	-
TRBV7-2	TRBJ2-7	11	-	-	CASSSDYEQYF	TGTGCCAGCAGTTCAGACTACGAGCAGTACTTC
TRBV5-1	TRBJ2-7	13	-	-	CASSQDSSYEQYF	TGCGCCAGCAGCCAAGACAGCTCCTACGAGCAGTACTTC
TRBV6-1	TRBJ2-4	13	-	-	CASRGLSESIQYF	TGTGCCAGCCGTGGGCTTAGCGAGTCCATTCAGTACTTC
TRBV4-1	TRBJ2-3	14	few	-	CASSQEPESGTQYF	TGCGCCAGCAGCCAAGAACCAGAGAGTGGAACGCAGTATTTT
TRBV5-6	TRBJ1-2	13	-	-	CASSLDPARGYTF	TGTGCCAGCAGCTTGGACCCCGCCCGCGGCTACACCTTC
TRBV27	TRBJ2-5	12	-	-	CASSLSGETQYF	TGTGCCAGCAGTTTATCTGGAGAGACCCAGTACTTC